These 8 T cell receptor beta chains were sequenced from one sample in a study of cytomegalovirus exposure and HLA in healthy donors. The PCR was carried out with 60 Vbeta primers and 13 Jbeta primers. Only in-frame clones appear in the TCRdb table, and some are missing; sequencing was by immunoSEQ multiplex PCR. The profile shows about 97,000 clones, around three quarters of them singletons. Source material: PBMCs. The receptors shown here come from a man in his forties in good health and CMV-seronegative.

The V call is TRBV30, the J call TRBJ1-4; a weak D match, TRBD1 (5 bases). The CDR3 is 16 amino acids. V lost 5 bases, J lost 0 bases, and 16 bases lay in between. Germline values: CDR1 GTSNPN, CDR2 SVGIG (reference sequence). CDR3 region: CAWATEDSATNEKLFF. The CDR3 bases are TGTGCCTGGGCCACAGAAGACAGTGCAACTAATGAAAAACTGTTTTTT.

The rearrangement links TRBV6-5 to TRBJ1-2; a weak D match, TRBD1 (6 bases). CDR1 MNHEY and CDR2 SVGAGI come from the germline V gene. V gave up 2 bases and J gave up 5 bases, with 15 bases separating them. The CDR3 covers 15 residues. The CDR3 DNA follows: TGTGCCAGCAGTTACACGGCGAGGGGGGGATATGGCTACACCTTC. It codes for CASSYTARGGYGYTF.

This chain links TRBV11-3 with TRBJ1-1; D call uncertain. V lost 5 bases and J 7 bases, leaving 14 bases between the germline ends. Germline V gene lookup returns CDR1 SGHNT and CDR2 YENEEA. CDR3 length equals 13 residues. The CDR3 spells CASSVGEGDEAFF. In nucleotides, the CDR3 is TGTGCCAGCAGCGTTGGGGAGGGCGATGAAGCTTTCTTT. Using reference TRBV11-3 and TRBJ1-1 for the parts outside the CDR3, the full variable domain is EAGVVQSPRYKIIEKKQPVAFWCNPISGHNTLYWYLQNLGQGPELLIRYENEEAVDDSQLPKDRFSAERLKGVDSTLKIQPAELGDSAVYLCASSVGEGDEAFFGQGTRLTVV.

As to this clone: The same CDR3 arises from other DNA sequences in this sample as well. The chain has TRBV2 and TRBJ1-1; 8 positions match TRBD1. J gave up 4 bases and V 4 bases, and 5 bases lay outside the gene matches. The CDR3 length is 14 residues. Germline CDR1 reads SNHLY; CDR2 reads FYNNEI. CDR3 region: CASSGQGAGTEAFF. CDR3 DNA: TGTGCCAGCAGTGGCCAGGGGGCGGGCACTGAAGCTTTCTTT.

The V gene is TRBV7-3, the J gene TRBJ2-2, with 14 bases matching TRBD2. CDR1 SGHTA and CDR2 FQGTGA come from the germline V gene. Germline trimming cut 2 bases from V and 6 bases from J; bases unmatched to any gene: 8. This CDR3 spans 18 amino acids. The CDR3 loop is CASSLFAPGLAGAGELFF. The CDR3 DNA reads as TGTGCCAGCAGCTTATTCGCCCCGGGACTAGCGGGGGCCGGGGAGCTGTTTTTT.

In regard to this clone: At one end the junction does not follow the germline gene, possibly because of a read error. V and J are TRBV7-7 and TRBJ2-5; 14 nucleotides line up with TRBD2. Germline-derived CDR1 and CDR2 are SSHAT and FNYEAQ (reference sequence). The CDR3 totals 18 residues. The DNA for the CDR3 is TGTGCTAGCAGCTTAGGGGGACTAGCGGGGGATTACCAAGAGACCCAGTACTTC. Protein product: CASSLGGLAGDYQETQYF.

In nucleotides, the CDR3 is TGTGCCAGCAGTTCCCAGGACGGGAGGAGGTCACCCCTCCACTTT. Its protein product is CASSSQDGRRSPLHF. This chain joins TRBV6-5 and TRBJ1-6; no clear D. CDR1 and CDR2 (germline): MNHEY, SVGAGI. CDR3 size: 15 residues. Trimming left V 4 bases short and J 10 bases short, with 17 bases between.

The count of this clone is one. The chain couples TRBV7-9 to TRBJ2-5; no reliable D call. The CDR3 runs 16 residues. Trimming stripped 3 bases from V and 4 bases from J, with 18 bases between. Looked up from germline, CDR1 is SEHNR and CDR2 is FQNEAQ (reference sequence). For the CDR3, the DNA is TGTGCCAGCAGCTTTAGCCTGGCTAGGAATATAGAGACCCAGTACTTC. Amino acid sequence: CASSFSLARNIETQYF.